This is a list of T cell receptor beta chains from one sample in a study of immune evolution from preneoplasia to lung adenocarcinoma. Clones were sequenced by immunoSEQ multiplex PCR, and TCRdb holds only the in-frame ones, with some missing. The sample includes tens of thousands of clones, around 80% of them seen just once. Material for sequencing was FFPE invasive lung adenocarcinoma tissue. These receptors were collected from a person between 55 and 69 years old with lung adenocarcinoma. The CDR3 runs from the conserved cysteine through the conserved F or W. D genes are given only for firm matches. A row's size may be missing; if present it is once, few, many or a size class.

D gene,clone size,V gene,J gene,CDR3 protein,CDR3 DNA
.,few,TRBV6-1,TRBJ1-1,CASRWEGSTEAFF,TGTGCCAGCAGGTGGGAGGGGAGCACTGAAGCTTTCTTT
TRBD2,once,TRBV29-1,TRBJ2-1,CSVEDRGGRGNEQFF,TGCAGCGTTGAAGATCGCGGCGGGAGGGGGAATGAGCAGTTCTTC
TRBD1,.,TRBV7-7,TRBJ2-1,CASSLTGGNEQFF,TGTGCCAGCAGCTTAACAGGGGGCAATGAGCAGTTCTTC
TRBD1,few,TRBV29-1,TRBJ2-5,CSVHLGGQGLKETQYF,TGCAGCGTCCATCTAGGGGGACAGGGTTTAAAGGAGACCCAGTACTTC
TRBD2,.,TRBV27,TRBJ2-2,CASSLIAGRDTGELFF,TGTGCCAGCAGTCTTATAGCGGGACGGGACACCGGGGAGCTGTTTTTT
TRBD2,few,TRBV14,TRBJ2-7,CASSPQPGLAGGKQYF,TGTGCCAGCAGCCCACAACCGGGACTAGCGGGAGGCAAGCAGTACTTC
TRBD2,.,TRBV5-1,TRBJ2-2,CASKSGSGTGELFF,TGCGCCAGCAAAAGCGGGAGTGGCACCGGGGAGCTGTTTTTT
.,.,TRBV6-5,TRBJ2-7,CASSDRYEQYF,TGTGCCAGCAGCGACAGGTACGAGCAGTACTTC
.,.,TRBV19,TRBJ2-5,CASRPSPSETQYF,TGTGCCAGTAGGCCCTCTCCTTCAGAGACCCAGTACTTC
.,few,TRBV28,TRBJ1-5,CASSLWGSNQPQHF,TGTGCCAGCAGTTTATGGGGATCCAATCAGCCCCAGCATTTT
.,.,TRBV27,TRBJ2-2,CASKTTAGELFF,TGTGCCAGCAAAACAACTGCCGGGGAGCTGTTTTTT
.,once,TRBV6-5,TRBJ2-3,CASRAPTTDTQYF,TGTGCCAGCAGAGCTCCTACGACAGATACGCAGTATTTT
.,.,TRBV7-9,TRBJ2-2,CASSHTGPGELFF,TGTGCCAGCAGTCATACGGGCCCCGGGGAGCTGTTTTTT
.,.,TRBV7-8,TRBJ2-2,CASSLAGANTGELFF,TGTGCCAGCAGCTTAGCAGGGGCCAACACCGGGGAGCTGTTTTTT
.,.,TRBV28,TRBJ2-7,CASEGGNSYEQYF,TGTGCCAGCGAGGGAGGAAACTCCTACGAGCAGTACTTC
TRBD1,once,TRBV5-1,TRBJ2-3,CVSSPGTASTDTQYF,TGCGTCAGCTCCCCCGGGACAGCTAGCACAGATACGCAGTATTTT
TRBD2,.,TRBV5-1,TRBJ2-1,CASSSTSGSYNEQFF,TGCGCCAGCAGCTCGACTAGCGGCTCCTACAATGAGCAGTTCTTC
.,.,TRBV28,TRBJ1-4,CASSFHSGDNEKLFF,TGTGCCAGCAGTTTTCATTCCGGGGATAATGAAAAACTGTTTTTT
.,.,TRBV5-1,TRBJ2-6,CASSLAYLGGGANVLTF,TGCGCCAGCAGCTTGGCTTACCTGGGCGGAGGGGCCAACGTCCTGACTTTC
.,.,TRBV29-1,TRBJ2-2,CSVVQGKGNTGELFF,TGCAGCGTCGTACAGGGTAAGGGGAACACCGGGGAGCTGTTTTTT
TRBD2,.,TRBV5-1,TRBJ2-3,CASSQGLAADTQYF,TGCGCCAGCAGCCAGGGACTAGCTGCAGATACGCAGTATTTT
TRBD1,.,TRBV2,TRBJ1-5,CASTWTGDQPQHF,TGTGCCAGCACCTGGACAGGGGATCAGCCCCAGCATTTT
.,.,TRBV2,TRBJ2-4,CASSLKNIQYF,TGTGCCAGCAGCCTCAAAAACATTCAGTACTTC